This T cell receptor beta chain appears in the sequencing data of a study of cytomegalovirus exposure and HLA in healthy donors (dated 2017 in TCRdb). Notes on the research overall: A later analysis indicated that the 130 or so validation repertoires were generated on the platform also employed for the roughly 650 repertoires of the first cohort. The aim of the study was to test whether cataloging public T cell receptors could identify signatures of past pathogen exposure. Along with the approximately 650-subject first cohort, a separate validation cohort of over a hundred different subjects was used. To predict cytomegalovirus infection status, the study combined high-throughput TCR immunosequencing, statistical association of individual TCRs with disease status, and machine learning. What the research found in general, with its limitations: Most TCR sequences were seen in very few donors, while some public TCRs were found in many individuals. The authors suggested that the approach could potentially be extended to other disease states and immunological phenotypes. The classifier was reported to diagnose cytomegalovirus status with high specificity and sensitivity in both the original and validation cohorts. The validation cohort had no HLA typing available for a later analysis, so co-occurrence within that cohort was assessed over all 120 repertoires. A total of 150 or so TCR beta chains were listed by the study as associated with cytomegalovirus. A later analysis found that TCRs clustered in the first cohort also tended to co-occur in the roughly 120 validation repertoires, with about 94% of cluster scores above 0. Three of the identified cytomegalovirus-associated TCR beta chains were confirmed in vitro to be specific for cytomegalovirus antigens.

Looking up the germline V gene yields CDR1 MDHEN and CDR2 SYDVKM. V is clipped by 6 bases and J by 0 bases, and the sequence between their germline boundaries is 5 bases long. From cysteine to phenylalanine, the CDR3 is 12 amino acids long. Kept here is only the CDR3 DNA, which spans 36 bases and is read in frame from base 1. Separate from the roughly 700-subject first cohort, the validation cohort of 90 to 150 subjects was the group to which the donors belonged. Library prep was done by the immunoSEQ multiplex PCR assay. For the original study's pipeline: A statistical classification framework was built for diagnosing cytomegalovirus status from the catalog of TCR beta chain sequences. TCRdb re-hosts the immuneACCESS table, in-frame sequences only. Its copies lack some clones; in the studies checked, an unresolved V gene accounts for under half of them, and the cause for the rest is not known. D and trimming come from the DNA, and the V and J calls and clone size come from that table. This sample gives about 190,000 clones in total; roughly 86% of them show up just once. The biggest ten clones account for over 1.3% of the sample.

Of note for this clone: Its target antigen remains unknown. Base quality data are lacking; no much larger clone is found one base away. This sample also contains other DNA sequences that code for the same CDR3.

This receptor was identified in a woman younger than 35 in good health and CMV-seronegative. The sample was PBMCs. The sequence links TRBV28 to TRBJ1-1; too little of a D gene remains to name it. The DNA is TGTGCCAGCAGGCGGATGAACACTGAAGCTTTCTTT. Protein translation: CASRRMNTEAFF.